This note documents a single TCR beta chain sequence. Researchers amplified the TCR beta CDR3 regions from RNA transcripts. A set of HTBI primers served as the primers for a first-round RT-PCR of the TCR CDR3. TCRdb called the multiplex PCR reads again in MiXCR, with one record for every CDR3 protein. Of around 210,000 distinct CDR3 sequences in the sample, 17% were seen once. Germline V gives CDR1 SGDLS, CDR2 YYNGEE. This CDR3 is built from 15 residues. V gave up 0 bases and J gave up 5 bases; unmatched junction bases: 0. This record belongs to a study of T cells in Graves' hyperthyroidism and ophthalmopathy.

This clonotype originated in a woman in her forties or fifties with Graves' hyperthyroidism. The sequenced material came from blood. This chain joins TRBV9 and TRBJ1-6, with 9 positions matching TRBD1. The CDR3 DNA follows: TGTGCCAGCAGCGTAGGGACAGGGGATAATTCACCCCTCCACTTT. Encoded protein: CASSVGTGDNSPLHF.